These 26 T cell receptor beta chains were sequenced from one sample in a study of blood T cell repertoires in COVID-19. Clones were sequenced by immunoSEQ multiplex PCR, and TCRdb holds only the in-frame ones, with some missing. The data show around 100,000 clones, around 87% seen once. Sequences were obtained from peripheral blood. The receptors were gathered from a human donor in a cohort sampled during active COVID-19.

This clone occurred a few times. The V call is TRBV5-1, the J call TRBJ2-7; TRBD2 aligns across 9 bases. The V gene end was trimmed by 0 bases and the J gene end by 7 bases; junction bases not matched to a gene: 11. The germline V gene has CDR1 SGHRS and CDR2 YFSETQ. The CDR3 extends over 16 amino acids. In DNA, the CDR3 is TGCGCCAGCAGCTTGGTAGGTCGAGCGGGAGGTGAAGAGCAGTACTTC. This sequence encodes CASSLVGRAGGEEQYF.

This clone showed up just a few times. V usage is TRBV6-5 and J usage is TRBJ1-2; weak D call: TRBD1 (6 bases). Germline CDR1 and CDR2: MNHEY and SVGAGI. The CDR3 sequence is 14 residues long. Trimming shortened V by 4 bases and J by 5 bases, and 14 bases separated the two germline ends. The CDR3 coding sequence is TGTGCCAGCAGTTCCCCCGACAGGCAGTATGGCTACACCTTC. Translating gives CASSSPDRQYGYTF.

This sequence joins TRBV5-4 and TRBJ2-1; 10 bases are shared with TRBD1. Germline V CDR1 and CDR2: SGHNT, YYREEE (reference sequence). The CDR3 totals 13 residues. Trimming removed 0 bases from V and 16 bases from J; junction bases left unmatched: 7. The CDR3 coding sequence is TGTGCCAGCAGCTTGGCCTCAGGACAGGGGGTCTTCTTC. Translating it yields CASSLASGQGVFF.

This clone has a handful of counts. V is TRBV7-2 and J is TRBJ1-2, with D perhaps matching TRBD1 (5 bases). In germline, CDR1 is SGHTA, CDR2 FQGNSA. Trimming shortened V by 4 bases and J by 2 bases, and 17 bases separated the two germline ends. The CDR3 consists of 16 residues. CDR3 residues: CASSYRGGGGNYGYTF. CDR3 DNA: TGTGCCAGCAGCTACCGGGGGGGAGGAGGCAACTATGGCTACACCTTC.

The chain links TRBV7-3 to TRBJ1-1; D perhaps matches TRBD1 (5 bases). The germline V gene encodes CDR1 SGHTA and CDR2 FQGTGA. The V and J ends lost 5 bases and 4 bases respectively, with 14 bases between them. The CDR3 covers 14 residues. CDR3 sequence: CASSPGGRGTEAFF. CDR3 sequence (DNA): TGTGCCAGCAGCCCGGGGGGAAGGGGCACTGAAGCTTTCTTT.

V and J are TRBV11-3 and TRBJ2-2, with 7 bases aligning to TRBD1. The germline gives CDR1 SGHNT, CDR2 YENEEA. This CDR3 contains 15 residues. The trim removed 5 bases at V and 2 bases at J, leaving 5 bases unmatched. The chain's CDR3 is CASSPRTGNTGELFF. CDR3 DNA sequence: TGTGCCAGCAGCCCCCGGACAGGAAACACCGGGGAGCTGTTTTTT.

CDR3 nucleotide sequence: TGTGCCAGCAGTCCCGCAGGGCAGGTCAGGGGGATTGAAGCTTTCTTT. Amino acids: CASSPAGQVRGIEAFF. The J gene is TRBJ1-1, the V gene TRBV28, with 7 bases that match TRBD1. CDR3 length equals 16 residues. V lost 5 bases and J lost 7; bases outside the gene matches: 16. Germline loops: CDR1 MDHEN, CDR2 SYDVKM.

The CDR3 DNA sequence: TGTGCCAGCACCCCTTATCCCGAGCAGTACTTC. Protein product: CASTPYPEQYF. The V gene is TRBV7-9, the J gene TRBJ2-7; no reliable D call. This CDR3 has 11 amino acids. The V gene's germline CDR1 is SEHNR and CDR2 FQNEAQ (reference sequence). The germline V and J ends were trimmed by 7 bases and 6 bases, with 10 bases remaining between them.

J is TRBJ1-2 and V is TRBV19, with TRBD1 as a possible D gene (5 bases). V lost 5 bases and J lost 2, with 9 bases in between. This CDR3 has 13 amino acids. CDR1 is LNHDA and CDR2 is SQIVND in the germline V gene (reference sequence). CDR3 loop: CASSPDRNYGYTF. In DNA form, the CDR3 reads TGTGCCAGTAGTCCAGACAGAAACTATGGCTACACCTTC.

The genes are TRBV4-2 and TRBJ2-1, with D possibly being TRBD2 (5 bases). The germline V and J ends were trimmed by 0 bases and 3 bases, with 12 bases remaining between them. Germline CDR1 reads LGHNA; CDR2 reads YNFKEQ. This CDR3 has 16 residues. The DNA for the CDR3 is TGTGCCAGCAGCCAAGAGGACGGGATCAACTACAATGAGCAGTTCTTC. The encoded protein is CASSQEDGINYNEQFF.

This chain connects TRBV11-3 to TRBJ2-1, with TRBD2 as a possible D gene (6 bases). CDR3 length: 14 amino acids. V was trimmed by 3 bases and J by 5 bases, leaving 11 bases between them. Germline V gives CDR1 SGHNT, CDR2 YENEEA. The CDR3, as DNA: TGTGCCAGCAGCTTGGAGGGAGCCCACAATGAGCAGTTCTTC. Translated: CASSLEGAHNEQFF.

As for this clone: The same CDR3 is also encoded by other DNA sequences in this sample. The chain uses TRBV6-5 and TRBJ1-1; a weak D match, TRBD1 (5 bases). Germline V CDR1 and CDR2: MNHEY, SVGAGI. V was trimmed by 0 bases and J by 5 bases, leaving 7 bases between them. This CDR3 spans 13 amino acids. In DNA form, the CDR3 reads TGTGCCAGCAGTTACTCTGGGGGGACTGAAGCTTTCTTT. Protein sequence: CASSYSGGTEAFF.

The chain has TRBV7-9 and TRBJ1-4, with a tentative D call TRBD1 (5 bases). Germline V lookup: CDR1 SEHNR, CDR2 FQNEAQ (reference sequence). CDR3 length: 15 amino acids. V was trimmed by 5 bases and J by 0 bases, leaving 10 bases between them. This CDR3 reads CASSPDSATNEKLFF. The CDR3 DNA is TGTGCCAGCAGCCCAGACAGTGCAACTAATGAAAAACTGTTTTTT.

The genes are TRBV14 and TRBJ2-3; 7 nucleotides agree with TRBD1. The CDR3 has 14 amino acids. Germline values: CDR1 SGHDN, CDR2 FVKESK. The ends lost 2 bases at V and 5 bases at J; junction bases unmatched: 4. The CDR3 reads CASSQTGAGDTQYF. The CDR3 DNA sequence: TGTGCCAGCAGCCAAACAGGGGCAGGAGATACGCAGTATTTT.

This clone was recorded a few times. The CDR3 region is CASNSGSGANGYTF. CDR3 nucleotide sequence: TGTGCCAGCAACTCGGGATCAGGGGCCAATGGCTACACCTTC. The chain employs TRBV5-6 and TRBJ1-2; maybe TRBD1 (6 bases). The CDR3 has 14 residues. V was trimmed by 6 bases and J by 6 bases, leaving 18 bases between them. Germline CDR1 is SGHDT and CDR2 is YYEEEE.

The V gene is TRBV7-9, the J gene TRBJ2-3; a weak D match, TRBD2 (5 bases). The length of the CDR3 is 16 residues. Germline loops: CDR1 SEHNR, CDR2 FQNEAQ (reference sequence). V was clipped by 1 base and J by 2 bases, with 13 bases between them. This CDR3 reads CASSLGSGSLTDTQYF. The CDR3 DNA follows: TGTGCCAGCAGCTTAGGAAGTGGGAGTCTCACAGATACGCAGTATTTT.

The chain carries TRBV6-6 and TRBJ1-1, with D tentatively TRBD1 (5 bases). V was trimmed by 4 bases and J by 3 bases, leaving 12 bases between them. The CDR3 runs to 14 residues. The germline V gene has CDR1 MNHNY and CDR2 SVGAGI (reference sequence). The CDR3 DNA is TGTGCCAGCAGTTTGCGCGGGGCGGACACTGAAGCTTTCTTT. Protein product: CASSLRGADTEAFF.

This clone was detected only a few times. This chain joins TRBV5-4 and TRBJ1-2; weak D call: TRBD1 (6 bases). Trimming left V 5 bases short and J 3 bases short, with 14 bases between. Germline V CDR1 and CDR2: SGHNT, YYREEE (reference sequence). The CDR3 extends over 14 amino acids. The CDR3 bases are TGTGCCAGCAGGAGTCAGGGGATTTACTATGGCTACACCTTC. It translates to CASRSQGIYYGYTF.

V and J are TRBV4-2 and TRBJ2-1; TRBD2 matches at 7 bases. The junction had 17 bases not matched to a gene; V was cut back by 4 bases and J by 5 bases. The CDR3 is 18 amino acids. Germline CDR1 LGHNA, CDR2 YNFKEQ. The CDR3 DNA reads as TGTGCCAGCAGCCGCGGAGGGCGGGAGAGCGCACTCCACAATGAGCAGTTCTTC. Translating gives CASSRGGRESALHNEQFF.

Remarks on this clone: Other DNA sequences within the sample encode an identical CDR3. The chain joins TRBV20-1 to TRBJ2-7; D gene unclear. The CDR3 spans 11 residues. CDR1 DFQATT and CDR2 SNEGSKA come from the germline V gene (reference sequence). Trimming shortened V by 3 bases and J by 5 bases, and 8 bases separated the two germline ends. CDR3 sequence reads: CSARSGHEQYF. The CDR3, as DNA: TGCAGTGCTAGGTCTGGCCACGAGCAGTACTTC.

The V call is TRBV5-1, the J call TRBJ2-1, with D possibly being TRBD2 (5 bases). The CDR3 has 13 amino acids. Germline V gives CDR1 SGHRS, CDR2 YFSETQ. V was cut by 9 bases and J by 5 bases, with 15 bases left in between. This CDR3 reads CATKDSPDNEQFF. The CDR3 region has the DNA TGCGCCACCAAGGACTCACCTGACAATGAGCAGTTCTTC. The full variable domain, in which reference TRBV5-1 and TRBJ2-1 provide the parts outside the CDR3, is KAGVTQTPRYLIKTRGQQVTLSCSPISGHRSVSWYQQTPGQGLQFLFEYFSETQRNKGNFPGRFSGRQFSNSRSEMNVSTLELGDSALYLCATKDSPDNEQFFGPGTRLTVL.

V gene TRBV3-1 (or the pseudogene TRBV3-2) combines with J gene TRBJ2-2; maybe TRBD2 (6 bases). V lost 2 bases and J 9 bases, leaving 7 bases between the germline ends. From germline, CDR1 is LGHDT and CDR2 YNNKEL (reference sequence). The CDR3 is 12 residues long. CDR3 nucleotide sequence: TGTGCCAGCAGCCAACGGGGGTGGGAGCTGTTTTTT. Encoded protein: CASSQRGWELFF.

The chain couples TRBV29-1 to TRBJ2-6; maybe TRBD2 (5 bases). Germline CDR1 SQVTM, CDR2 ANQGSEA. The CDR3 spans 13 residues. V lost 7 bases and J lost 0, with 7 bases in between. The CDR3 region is CSATISGANVLTF. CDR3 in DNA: TGCAGCGCGACTATCTCTGGGGCCAACGTCCTGACTTTC. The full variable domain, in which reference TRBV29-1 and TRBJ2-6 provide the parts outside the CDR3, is SAVISQKPSRDICQRGTSLTIQCQVDSQVTMMFWYRQQPGQSLTLIATANQGSEATYESGFVIDKFPISRPNLTFSTLTVSNMSPEDSSIYLCSATISGANVLTFGAGSRLTVL.

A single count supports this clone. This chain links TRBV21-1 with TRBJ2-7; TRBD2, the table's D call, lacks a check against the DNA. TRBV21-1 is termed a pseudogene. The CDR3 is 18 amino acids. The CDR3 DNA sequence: TGTGCCAGCAGCAAATCACCCTTTGTGCGGTGGAGCACCTACGAGCAGTACTTC. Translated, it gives CASSKSPFVRWSTYEQYF.

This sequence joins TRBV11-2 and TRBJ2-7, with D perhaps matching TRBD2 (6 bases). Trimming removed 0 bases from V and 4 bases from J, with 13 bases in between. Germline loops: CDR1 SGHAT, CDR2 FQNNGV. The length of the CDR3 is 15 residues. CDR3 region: CASSLDPGEGYEQYF. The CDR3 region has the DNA TGTGCCAGCAGCTTAGATCCGGGAGAGGGATACGAGCAGTACTTC. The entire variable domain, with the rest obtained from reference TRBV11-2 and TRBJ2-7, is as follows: EAGVAQSPRYKIIEKRQSVAFWCNPISGHATLYWYQQILGQGPKLLIQFQNNGVVDDSQLPKDRFSAERLKGVDSTLKIQPAKLEDSAVYLCASSLDPGEGYEQYFGPGTRLTVT.

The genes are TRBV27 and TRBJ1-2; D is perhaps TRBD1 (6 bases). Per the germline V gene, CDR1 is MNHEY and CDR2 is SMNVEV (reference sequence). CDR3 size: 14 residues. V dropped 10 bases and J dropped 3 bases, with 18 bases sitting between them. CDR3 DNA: TGTGCCACCTGGTGGGGGGGGCGCGACTATGGCTACACCTTC. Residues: CATWWGGRDYGYTF.